The subject of this entry is one T cell receptor (beta chain). Per the original data handling: Amplification with reference gene primers provided the estimates of nucleated cell counts. TCRdb keeps only in-frame clones here, not all; method: immunoSEQ multiplex PCR. V, J and clone size are taken as reported in that table, and D and trimming were inferred from the DNA itself. The table lists just over 60,000 clones, around 79% of them singletons. This specimen belongs to a study of blood T cell repertoires in COVID-19. Study background: The samples span acute and convalescent COVID-19 from the United States, Italy and Spain. PBMCs, B-cell-depleted T cells, or T cells were the source of the cDNA or gDNA that made up the material.

The CDR3 is 14 residues long. Germline-derived CDR1 and CDR2 are MNHEY and SMNVEV (reference sequence). Trimming cost V 6 bases and J 4 bases; bases outside gene matches: 7. This TCR derives from a man between 60 and 75 years old with acute or convalescent COVID-19. The chain couples TRBV27 to TRBJ1-2; 8 bases align to TRBD1. Sequencing input: peripheral blood. The CDR3, as DNA: TGTGCCAGCAGCCCACGACAGGGGACCTATGGCTACACCTTC. Its protein is CASSPRQGTYGYTF.